What follows describes a single TCR beta chain. Germline V gene lookup returns CDR1 SEHNR and CDR2 FQNEAQ (reference sequence). This CDR3 is 14 amino acids long. Trimming cost V 6 bases and J 4 bases, with 13 bases left between them. The data were obtained in a study of glioma-infiltrating T cells after dendritic cell vaccination. Regarding time point: after dendritic cell vaccination, including at tumor progression/relapse. Sequencing was performed with immunoSEQ multiplex PCR; in TCRdb, only in-frame clones are kept and a portion is missing. The sample shows about 50,000 clones, approximately 81% of them seen only once.

The sequencing here drew on blood, taken after dendritic cell vaccination. This chain uses TRBV7-9 with TRBJ2-1; the D gene is possibly TRBD1 (6 bases). This sequence was found in a human donor with glioblastoma. The DNA for the CDR3 is TGTGCCAGCAGTTATACGGACAGTTACAATGAGCAGTTCTTC. Protein: CASSYTDSYNEQFF.